Listed below are T cell receptor beta chains from one sample, sequenced in a study of T cells expressing NK-cell markers. TCRdb re-called the 5' RACE reads and gives one entry per CDR3 protein, without DNA. The table counts about 450,000 distinct CDR3 sequences; approximately 6.8% lies in the top ten. Sequenced sample: blood T cells: a sorted CD56 or NKG2C T cell subset, CD4+ or CD8+ T cells, or bulk PBMC T cells (not recorded which). These receptor sequences come from a woman between 18 and 70 years old in good health. CDR3s include the opening cysteine and the closing phenylalanine or tryptophan.

V gene: TRBV6-5; J gene: TRBJ2-5; CDR3 protein: CASSYSSGKGQETQYF
V gene: TRBV5-1; J gene: TRBJ2-2; CDR3 protein: CASDQVPPGELFF
V gene: TRBV29-1; J gene: TRBJ2-5; CDR3 protein: CSVTSGRGYETQYF
V gene: TRBV6-2/TRBV6-3; J gene: TRBJ2-7; CDR3 protein: CASSHTKERDYEQYF
V gene: TRBV6-1; J gene: TRBJ2-7; CDR3 protein: CASSRGTGGRPYEQYF
V gene: TRBV20-1; J gene: TRBJ2-5; CDR3 protein: CSGPRRWDKETQYF
V gene: TRBV6-1; J gene: TRBJ2-1; CDR3 protein: CASSGRGQAYNEQFF
V gene: TRBV5-6; J gene: TRBJ2-2; CDR3 protein: CASRRWAWGINTGELFF
V gene: TRBV7-3; J gene: TRBJ2-5; CDR3 protein: CASSLGLTSQETQYF
V gene: TRBV6-1; J gene: TRBJ1-5; CDR3 protein: CASRRDINQPQHF
V gene: TRBV5-1; J gene: TRBJ1-4; CDR3 protein: CASSYGGAVTNEKLFF
V gene: TRBV20-1; J gene: TRBJ2-5; CDR3 protein: CSAPYRTRSETQYF
V gene: TRBV30; J gene: TRBJ1-2; CDR3 protein: CAWSVRATGNNYGYTF
V gene: TRBV7-2; J gene: TRBJ2-2; CDR3 protein: CASSLDRGRTGELFF
V gene: TRBV19; J gene: TRBJ2-2; CDR3 protein: CASSQLAVTGELFF